The 31 T cell receptor beta chains below were found in one sample sequenced in a study of blood T cell repertoires in COVID-19. Profiled with immunoSEQ multiplex PCR; TCRdb holds only in-frame clones, not every one. Among 300,000 to 450,000 clones listed, around 85% were seen once. Sequences were obtained from peripheral blood. These receptors were collected from a woman aged 18-30 years with acute or convalescent COVID-19.

The chain combines TRBV3-1 (or the pseudogene TRBV3-2) with TRBJ2-1, with 12 nucleotides matching TRBD2. The CDR3 extends over 15 amino acids. Germline V gives CDR1 LGHDT, CDR2 YNNKEL (reference sequence). Losses at the gene ends were 2 bases for V and 7 bases for J; bases not matched to a gene: 3. The CDR3 here is CASSQRTSGVNEQFF. For the CDR3, the DNA is TGTGCCAGCAGCCAAAGGACTAGCGGGGTGAATGAGCAGTTCTTC.

This sequence joins TRBV28 and TRBJ2-7; TRBD2 matches at 7 bases. The CDR3 is made up of 15 amino acids. Germline V lookup: CDR1 MDHEN, CDR2 SYDVKM. The ends lost 5 bases at V and 6 bases at J; junction bases unmatched: 13. CDR3 DNA: TGTGCCAGCAGTCCTCGACGACTAGCCCAAGCCGAGCAGTACTTC. Amino acids: CASSPRRLAQAEQYF.

The genes are TRBV28 and TRBJ2-7, with D possibly matching TRBD1 (7 bases). The CDR3 length is 16 residues. The ends were cut back, 1 base at V and 6 bases at J, with 19 bases in the middle. Germline assignment: CDR1 MDHEN and CDR2 SYDVKM. The CDR3, as DNA: TGTGCCAGCAGTTTATCCCCAAGACAGGGAGGCAGCGAGCAGTACTTC. Translating gives CASSLSPRQGGSEQYF.

CDR3 protein: CASSQATGQRTQYF. The CDR3 DNA is TGTGCCAGCAGCCAAGCGACAGGGCAGAGGACCCAGTACTTC. The chain couples TRBV4-2 to TRBJ2-5, with TRBD1 identical over 7 bases. Germline CDR1 and CDR2: LGHNA and YNFKEQ. Germline trimming cut 1 base from V and 7 bases from J; bases unmatched to any gene: 6. The CDR3 has 14 residues.

This clone has only one observation. The chain uses TRBV5-1 and TRBJ1-1; TRBD1 matches 10 bases. The junction had 5 bases not matched to a gene; V was cut back by 4 bases and J by 5 bases. The CDR3 loop spans 14 amino acids. CDR1 and CDR2 (germline): SGHRS, YFSETQ. As DNA, the CDR3 is TGCGCCAGCAGCGACAGGGGACAGGGGACTGAAGCTTTCTTT. It translates to CASSDRGQGTEAFF.

CDR3 coding DNA: TGTGCGTCGAGACAGCGGGAATCTGGGGCCAACGTCCTGACTTTC. This sequence encodes CASRQRESGANVLTF. This chain joins TRBV27 and TRBJ2-6; 7 bases agree with TRBD2. The CDR3 loop spans 15 amino acids. Germline V gene lookup returns CDR1 MNHEY and CDR2 SMNVEV (reference sequence).

This chain connects TRBV5-1 to TRBJ1-5; no clear D gene. The CDR3 extends over 16 amino acids. Between the trimmed V and J ends, which lost 8 bases and 3 bases, there was a span of 21 bases. Germline values: CDR1 SGHRS, CDR2 YFSETQ. CDR3: CARSTPGPGYNQPQHF. The DNA of the CDR3 is TGCGCCAGGTCCACGCCCGGCCCCGGGTACAATCAGCCCCAGCATTTT.

The chain uses TRBV29-1 and TRBJ2-5; 8 bases agree with TRBD1. This CDR3 is built from 13 residues. J gave up 4 bases and V 4 bases, and 5 bases lay outside the gene matches. Per the germline V gene, CDR1 is SQVTM and CDR2 is ANQGSEA. This chain's CDR3 is CSVAQTGGETQYF. The CDR3 region has the DNA TGCAGCGTTGCCCAAACAGGGGGAGAGACCCAGTACTTC.

The chain is built from TRBV19 and TRBJ1-4, with a weak D call TRBD1 (6 bases). V was shortened by 5 bases and J by 5 bases, with 12 bases between the two germline ends. The CDR3 has 14 amino acids. Germline V CDR1 and CDR2: LNHDA, SQIVND (reference sequence). The CDR3 here is CASSQQGRNEKLFF. CDR3 in DNA: TGTGCCAGTAGTCAACAGGGCAGAAATGAAAAACTGTTTTTT.

The rearrangement uses TRBV27 and TRBJ2-1; 9 bases line up with TRBD2. CDR1 and CDR2 from the germline V gene are MNHEY and SMNVEV (reference sequence). This CDR3 comprises 21 residues. J was trimmed by 0 bases and V by 0 bases; bases with no gene match: 15. CDR3 DNA: TGTGCCAGCAGTTTATCTGGGTTTAGCGGGGGAATACTAAGCTCCTACAATGAGCAGTTCTTC. It is translated as CASSLSGFSGGILSSYNEQFF.

V usage is TRBV19 and J usage is TRBJ2-1, with a possible D match to TRBD2 (5 bases). This CDR3 has 13 residues. V was cut by 5 bases and J by 8 bases, with 13 bases left in between. CDR1 is LNHDA, CDR2 SQIVND, per germline (reference sequence). The CDR3 nucleotides are TGTGCCAGTAGTCCACTAGTCGCGGATGAGCAGTTCTTC. This encodes CASSPLVADEQFF.

This chain joins TRBV9 and TRBJ1-1, with D unclear. The CDR3 has 14 amino acids. Trimming left V 3 bases short and J 0 bases short, with 9 bases between. From germline, CDR1 is SGDLS and CDR2 YYNGEE. This chain's CDR3 is CASSALHMNTEAFF. CDR3 sequence (DNA): TGTGCCAGCAGCGCCCTCCACATGAACACTGAAGCTTTCTTT.

This chain links TRBV5-3 with TRBJ2-5; possibly TRBD2 for D (5 bases). TRBV5-3 has ORF status, its function being uncertain. V dropped 6 bases and J dropped 2 bases, with 17 bases sitting between them. The CDR3 contains 15 residues. The CDR3 loop is CARNRTHVQQETQYF. The CDR3 coding sequence is TGTGCCAGAAATAGGACTCACGTCCAACAAGAGACCCAGTACTTC.

This clone has just one count. The CDR3 reads CASRLRAEAFF. The CDR3 DNA follows: TGTGCCAGCAGGTTGAGGGCTGAAGCTTTCTTT. The V gene is TRBV12-3 or TRBV12-4, the J gene TRBJ1-1; D is ambiguous. V lost 6 bases, J lost 6 bases, and 8 bases lay in between. The CDR3 loop spans 11 amino acids.

This chain joins TRBV24-1 and TRBJ2-1, with a tentative D call TRBD1 (6 bases). Trimming left V 5 bases short and J 5 bases short, with 15 bases between. Germline V gene data show CDR1 as KGHDR and CDR2 as SFDVKD. The CDR3 has 15 amino acids. This CDR3 is CATSGSRTVHNEQFF. The CDR3 nucleotides read TGTGCCACCAGTGGGTCCCGGACAGTCCACAATGAGCAGTTCTTC.

This clone has just one count. The J gene is TRBJ2-1, the V gene TRBV4-2; TRBD2 agrees at 10 bases. With 0 bases clipped from V and 8 bases from J, the junction kept 10 bases outside the gene matches. This CDR3 is 17 amino acids long. Germline-derived CDR1 and CDR2 are LGHNA and YNFKEQ. CDR3 nucleotide sequence: TGTGCCAGCAGCCAAGAGTCTAGCGGGGGCCCGTTGGATGAGCAGTTCTTC. Protein product: CASSQESSGGPLDEQFF.

This clone was seen a few times. This rearrangement joins TRBV29-1 to TRBJ2-3; TRBD2 matches at 9 bases. The junction had 6 bases not matched to a gene; V was cut back by 3 bases and J by 2 bases. The CDR3 is made up of 15 amino acids. CDR1 and CDR2 from the germline V gene are SQVTM and ANQGSEA. In DNA, the CDR3 is TGCAGCGTTGAGGGAGCTAGCGGGAACACAGATACGCAGTATTTT. It codes for CSVEGASGNTDTQYF.

The chain has TRBV19 and TRBJ1-5; 9 bases are shared with TRBD1. V shed 1 base, J shed 6 bases, and the junction held 7 bases outside the gene matches. This CDR3 has 16 residues. Germline V gene data show CDR1 as LNHDA and CDR2 as SQIVND (reference sequence). CDR3 sequence: CASSIGPTGGIQPQHF. CDR3 bases: TGTGCCAGTAGTATAGGTCCGACAGGGGGGATTCAGCCCCAGCATTTT.

This chain connects TRBV29-1 to TRBJ2-5; 13 nucleotides line up with TRBD2. Trimming cost V 2 bases and J 5 bases; bases outside gene matches: 2. Germline values: CDR1 SQVTM, CDR2 ANQGSEA. CDR3 size: 14 residues. In DNA, the CDR3 is TGCAGCGTTGAACGGACTAGCGGGGGTGAGACCCAGTACTTC. Its translation is CSVERTSGGETQYF. Complete variable domain (other parts from reference TRBV29-1 and TRBJ2-5): SAVISQKPSRDICQRGTSLTIQCQVDSQVTMMFWYRQQPGQSLTLIATANQGSEATYESGFVIDKFPISRPNLTFSTLTVSNMSPEDSSIYLCSVERTSGGETQYFGPGTRLLVL.

This rearrangement joins TRBV27 to TRBJ1-2; 7 bases match TRBD1. The CDR3 runs 14 residues. Germline CDR1 reads MNHEY; CDR2 reads SMNVEV (reference sequence). After removal of 3 bases from V and 6 bases from J, the junction contained 7 bases not matched to a gene. CDR3 in DNA: TGTGCCAGCAGTTTTTTTGAGGGGGCCAATGGCTACACCTTC. Its protein is CASSFFEGANGYTF.

This clone showed up just once. The chain employs TRBV5-6 and TRBJ2-5; D perhaps matches TRBD2 (6 bases). The germline V gene has CDR1 SGHDT and CDR2 YYEEEE. V was trimmed by 0 bases and J by 4 bases, leaving 16 bases between them. This CDR3 has 16 residues. The CDR3 is CASSLGPGEYGETQYF. CDR3 sequence (DNA): TGTGCCAGCAGCTTGGGGCCGGGAGAGTATGGAGAGACCCAGTACTTC.

This clone appeared a few times. The rearrangement links TRBV27 to TRBJ2-5; TRBD1 agrees at 8 bases. CDR1 is MNHEY and CDR2 is SMNVEV in the germline V gene (reference sequence). V was clipped by 4 bases and J by 5 bases; unmatched bases: 0. The CDR3 is made up of 12 amino acids. The CDR3 reads CASSWTGETQYF. The CDR3 DNA reads TGTGCCAGCAGTTGGACAGGGGAGACCCAGTACTTC.

CDR3 DNA: TGTGCCAGCAGCTTGGCCTTCTTCAATCAGCCCCAGCATTTT. This translates into CASSLAFFNQPQHF. The V and J genes are TRBV5-8 and TRBJ1-5; D is undetermined. The CDR3 is made up of 14 amino acids. Germline CDR1 reads SGHTS; CDR2 reads YDEGEE. V was trimmed by 0 bases and J by 3 bases, leaving 7 bases between them.

The chain uses TRBV9 and TRBJ1-3, with 7 bases fitting TRBD1. Germline loops: CDR1 SGDLS, CDR2 YYNGEE. This CDR3 is 14 amino acids long. V lost 0 bases to trimming and J lost 5 bases; unmatched junction nucleotides: 2. In DNA, the CDR3 is TGTGCCAGCAGCGTAGGGACAGGCAGAAACACCATATATTTT. Protein: CASSVGTGRNTIYF.

The chain is built from TRBV6-1 and TRBJ2-5; 7 bases line up with TRBD2. V shed 3 bases, J shed 4 bases, and the junction held 8 bases outside the gene matches. Looked up from germline, CDR1 is MNHNS and CDR2 is SASEGT. The CDR3 is made up of 15 amino acids. CDR3 DNA sequence: TGTGCCAGCAGTGACCCCGGGCGGGGGACAGAGACCCAGTACTTC. Its protein is CASSDPGRGTETQYF.

The V and J genes are TRBV28 and TRBJ2-7, with D unresolved. The CDR3 length is 12 residues. Per the germline V gene, CDR1 is MDHEN and CDR2 is SYDVKM. V lost 3 bases and J lost 0, with 3 bases in between. CDR3 in DNA: TGTGCCAGCAGTTTCCACTCCTACGAGCAGTACTTC. This translates into CASSFHSYEQYF. Based on the CDR3 plus reference TRBV28 and TRBJ2-7, the full variable domain is DVKVTQSSRYLVKRTGEKVFLECVQDMDHENMFWYRQDPGLGLRLIYFSYDVKMKEKGDIPEGYSVSREKKERFSLILESASTNQTSMYLCASSFHSYEQYFGPGTRLTVT.

This chain joins TRBV27 and TRBJ2-7, with 7 bases lining up with TRBD2. This CDR3 is 14 amino acids long. Germline lookup yields CDR1 MNHEY and CDR2 SMNVEV (reference sequence). V shed 7 bases, J shed 7 bases, and the junction held 13 bases outside the gene matches. For the CDR3, the DNA is TGTGCCAGCACCAAGGTGGCGGGAGTTCCGGAGCAGTACTTC. Translated: CASTKVAGVPEQYF.

The V and J genes are TRBV11-2 and TRBJ1-1; possible D gene TRBD1, 5 bases. CDR3 size: 14 residues. Germline V gene data show CDR1 as SGHAT and CDR2 as FQNNGV. V lost 4 bases to trimming and J lost 1 base, with 10 bases between them. The CDR3 DNA reads as TGTGCCAGCAGCTCGGCCGACAGGAACACTGAAGCTTTCTTT. As protein: CASSSADRNTEAFF.

This clone was seen more than once but under ten times. The chain employs TRBV19 and TRBJ1-1, with TRBD1 matching over 9 bases. CDR3 length equals 14 residues. Germline CDR1 is LNHDA and CDR2 is SQIVND (reference sequence). Trimming at V came to 3 bases and at J to 3 bases, leaving 2 bases not matched to a gene. The CDR3 coding sequence is TGTGCCAGTAGTATTCGACAGGGGGACACTGAAGCTTTCTTT. Its translation is CASSIRQGDTEAFF.

V gene TRBV3-1 (or the pseudogene TRBV3-2) combines with J gene TRBJ1-2, with no clear D. Germline CDR1 and CDR2: LGHDT and YNNKEL (reference sequence). The V gene lost 3 bases and the J gene lost 3 bases, with 14 bases spanning the gap. The CDR3 loop spans 15 amino acids. The CDR3 sequence is CASSQVAGDDYGYTF. In nucleotides, the CDR3 is TGTGCCAGCAGCCAGGTCGCGGGAGACGACTATGGCTACACCTTC.

V gene TRBV6-6 combines with J gene TRBJ2-7, with TRBD2 identical over 7 bases. Per germline, CDR1 MNHNY and CDR2 SVGAGI (reference sequence). The CDR3 sequence is 15 residues long. V lost 2 bases and J lost 2; bases outside the gene matches: 6. The CDR3 DNA is TGTGCCAGCAGTTACCCGTGGGGGGGAGCCTACGAGCAGTACTTC. As protein: CASSYPWGGAYEQYF.